A selection of T cell receptor beta chains follows, all from one sample in a study of cytomegalovirus exposure and HLA in healthy donors. Assay used: immunoSEQ multiplex PCR; TCRdb lists only in-frame clones, some missing. The sample has fewer than 150,000 clones, roughly 86% seen once. The sample comprised PBMCs. The source is a man younger than 35 in good health and CMV-seropositive. Each CDR3 is given with its conserved first and last residue. A D gene is named only where the DNA matches it firmly. The size field is filled for only some rows; it gives once, few, many or a size class.

CDR3,DNA,V,D,size,length,J
CASSLDSETSPHEQFF,TGTGCCAGCAGCTTAGATAGCGAAACCTCACCACATGAGCAGTTCTTC,TRBV11-2,NA,NA,16,TRBJ2-1
CASSLAPNQPQHF,TGTGCCAGCAGCTTAGCCCCAAATCAGCCCCAGCATTTT,TRBV11-2,NA,few,13,TRBJ1-5
CASSLLFPGEKLFF,TGCGCCAGCAGCTTGCTTTTTCCGGGAGAAAAACTGTTTTTT,TRBV5-1,NA,NA,14,TRBJ1-4
CASSVIGLAGDEQFF,TGTGCCAGCAGCGTAATAGGACTAGCGGGAGATGAGCAGTTCTTC,TRBV9,TRBD2,once,15,TRBJ2-1
CASSSLTWTSGSTDTQYF,TGTGCCAGCAGCTCCCTTACGTGGACTAGCGGGAGCACAGATACGCAGTATTTT,TRBV7-3,TRBD2,once,18,TRBJ2-3
CASSIHSNQPQHF,TGCGCCAGCAGTATACATAGCAATCAGCCCCAGCATTTT,TRBV10-2,NA,NA,13,TRBJ1-5
CASSSPAIQETQYF,TGTGCCAGCAGCTCCCCCGCTATCCAAGAGACCCAGTACTTC,TRBV7-3,NA,NA,14,TRBJ2-5
CASRPQGSTGELFF,TGTGCCAGCAGGCCACAGGGGAGCACCGGGGAGCTGTTTTTT,TRBV7-9,TRBD1,once,14,TRBJ2-2
CASSLYGQALKHTEAFF,TGCGCCAGCAGCTTATACGGACAGGCCCTTAAACACACTGAAGCTTTCTTT,TRBV5-1,TRBD1,NA,17,TRBJ1-1
CATKLAGGTNEQFF,TGTGCCACTAAACTAGCGGGAGGAACCAATGAGCAGTTCTTC,TRBV10-3,TRBD2,NA,14,TRBJ2-1
CASSQDKREYYNEQFF,TGTGCCAGCAGCCAAGATAAGAGGGAGTACTACAATGAGCAGTTCTTC,TRBV14,NA,NA,16,TRBJ2-1
CASSLVAGGPDEQYF,TGCGCCAGCAGCTTGGTAGCGGGAGGGCCCGACGAGCAGTACTTC,TRBV5-1,TRBD2,NA,15,TRBJ2-7
CASSPGTQYEQYF,TGTGCCAGCAGTCCCGGGACTCAATACGAGCAGTACTTC,TRBV11-1,NA,NA,13,TRBJ2-7
CASSSGVREQYF,TGTGCCAGCTCTAGCGGGGTTCGGGAGCAGTACTTC,TRBV2,TRBD2,NA,12,TRBJ2-7
CASRTTELNTEAFF,TGTGCCAGCAGGACGACAGAGTTGAACACTGAAGCTTTCTTT,TRBV7-8,NA,once,14,TRBJ1-1
CASSGGQGPYEQYF,TGTGCCAGCAGCGGCGGACAGGGGCCCTACGAGCAGTACTTC,TRBV5-6,TRBD1,NA,14,TRBJ2-7
CASSVKSGGSVDTQYF,TGTGCCAGCAGCGTAAAAAGCGGGGGGAGTGTAGATACGCAGTATTTT,TRBV9,TRBD2,NA,16,TRBJ2-3
CASSDMGGDTQYF,TGTGCCAGCAGTGACATGGGGGGAGATACGCAGTATTTT,TRBV6-4,NA,NA,13,TRBJ2-3
CASSLRTSGGVSSYNEQFF,TGCGCCAGCAGCTTGCGGACTAGCGGGGGGGTAAGCTCCTACAATGAGCAGTTCTTC,TRBV5-1,TRBD2,NA,19,TRBJ2-1